The rows below give T cell receptor beta chains drawn from one sample of a study of T cell repertoires in cytomegalovirus infection. TCRdb called the reads again in MiXCR, with one record for every CDR3 protein. The data hold approximately 500,000 distinct CDR3 sequences, with 25% to 35% observed a single time. What these receptors recognize is not known. The sequenced sample was cultured PBMCs, obtained from culture after CMV antigen stimulation. Every receptor here comes from a human donor in good health (CMV status not recorded). Some clones in this sample may be carry-over from other donors' samples. Both conserved end residues are part of each CDR3. The order of the fields is V gene, J gene, D gene, clone size, CDR3 DNA, CDR3 protein. A D gene is named only where the DNA matches it firmly. Some rows mark clone size as missing; the rest say once, few, many or name a class of expanded clone.

TRBV10-3	TRBJ1-4	-	-	TGTGCCATCAGTGCCAGTGGAGGGATCAATGAAAAACTGTTTTTT	CAISASGGINEKLFF
TRBV15	TRBJ2-1	-	-	TGTGCCACCAGCAGAGACGGGATCCCGGAAAATGAGCAGTTCTTC	CATSRDGIPENEQFF
TRBV20-1	TRBJ1-1	-	-	TGCAGTGCTAGTAATCCGAACACTGAAGCTTTCTTT	CSASNPNTEAFF
TRBV28	TRBJ1-1	-	-	TGTGCCAGCATCCCGTGGGGCAGGGGCCACACTGAAGCTTTCTTT	CASIPWGRGHTEAFF
TRBV7-9	TRBJ1-6	TRBD1	-	TGTGCCAGCAGGGGACAGGGAGAATCACCCCTCCACTTT	CASRGQGESPLHF
TRBV7-8	TRBJ1-1	-	many	TGTGCCAGCAGCTTAGCGCCGGGAGTGAACACTGAAGCTTTCTTT	CASSLAPGVNTEAFF
TRBV6-5	TRBJ2-3	-	-	TGTGCCAGCAGAGTGTCCGGAAGGAGGGGGGAGCAGTATTTT	CASRVSGRRGEQYF
TRBV7-2	TRBJ2-5	-	-	TGTGCCAGCAGCTTGCTCGAACAAGAGACCCAGTACTTC	CASSLLEQETQYF
TRBV20-1	TRBJ1-5	-	-	TGCAGTGCTAGAGGTGGGATTCAGCCCCAGCATTTT	CSARGGIQPQHF
TRBV4-3	TRBJ2-1	TRBD2	few	TGCGCCAGCAGCCAAGACGGGGCGGGAGAGGATGAGCAGTTCTTC	CASSQDGAGEDEQFF
TRBV12-3/TRBV12-4	TRBJ2-5	TRBD2	few	TGTGCCAGCAGTCGGGGACTAGCGGGAGGGCCTGAGGAGACCCAGTACTTC	CASSRGLAGGPEETQYF
TRBV29-1	TRBJ2-3	-	few	TGCAGCGTCAGAAAGGGGACTGGCACAGATACGCAGTATTTT	CSVRKGTGTDTQYF
TRBV19	TRBJ2-1	TRBD2	-	TGTGCCAGTTGTACAATATTCGGGACTAGTTACAATGAGCAGTTCTTC	CASCTIFGTSYNEQFF
TRBV19	TRBJ1-6	TRBD1	-	TGTGCCAGTAGTGTGGACAGGGATTCACCCCTCCACTTT	CASSVDRDSPLHF
TRBV20-1	TRBJ2-2	-	-	TGCAGTGCCAAAGGAGGGCTAGGCGGGGAGCTGTTTTTT	CSAKGGLGGELFF
TRBV3-1	TRBJ2-1	TRBD2	-	TGTGCCAGCAGCCAGCATCGGCTAGCGGGTCCTCAAGAGCAGTTCTTC	CASSQHRLAGPQEQFF